Presented here are 8 T cell receptor beta chains from one specimen sequenced in a study of shared T cell receptors in the human thymus. The data were produced by immunoSEQ multiplex PCR, yet TCRdb's version contains in-frame clones alone and is incomplete. This table has hundreds of thousands of clones, more than 75% appearing once. The sample was also reused in another study, on human thymus T cells.

The specimen sequenced was thymocytes. The receptors shown here come from a boy younger than two with a congenital heart defect.

V and J are TRBV6-5 and TRBJ1-2; D possibly corresponds to TRBD1 (6 bases). This CDR3 contains 13 residues. Trimming pared 4 bases from V and 7 bases from J, leaving 13 bases between. Germline values: CDR1 MNHEY, CDR2 SVGAGI. DNA of the CDR3: TGTGCCAGCAGTTGGGTTAGGGGGTTTGGCTACACCTTC. This translates into CASSWVRGFGYTF.

V usage is TRBV30 and J usage is TRBJ2-1; the match to TRBD2 covers 7 bases. Per the germline V gene, CDR1 is GTSNPN and CDR2 is SVGIG (reference sequence). The CDR3 covers 14 residues. Trimming removed 4 bases from V and 3 bases from J; junction bases left unmatched: 6. The CDR3 coding sequence is TGTGCCTGGACCGTGCGGGAGTTCTACAATGAGCAGTTCTTC. Protein product: CAWTVREFYNEQFF.

The chain recombines TRBV27 with TRBJ1-2, with unresolved D. Trimming shortened V by 5 bases and J by 2 bases, and 15 bases separated the two germline ends. Germline CDR1 is MNHEY and CDR2 is SMNVEV (reference sequence). This CDR3 has 15 amino acids. The CDR3 DNA reads as TGTGCCAGCAGTCGCTCTTGGCGGTTCAACTATGGCTACACCTTC. Translation: CASSRSWRFNYGYTF.

This chain joins TRBV11-2 and TRBJ2-7, with D perhaps matching TRBD1 (6 bases). V dropped 1 base and J dropped 4 bases, with 8 bases sitting between them. The CDR3 contains 13 residues. In germline, CDR1 is SGHAT, CDR2 FQNNGV. CDR3 DNA: TGTGCCAGCAGCTTAGGTGGGACATACGAGCAGTACTTC. Translated, it gives CASSLGGTYEQYF.

Comment on this clone: Other nucleotide sequences from this sample produce the same CDR3. The chain joins TRBV6-5 to TRBJ1-4; TRBD1 might be the D (5 bases). Germline loops: CDR1 MNHEY, CDR2 SVGAGI. The CDR3 spans 14 residues. Trimming took 0 bases from V and 8 from J, leaving 10 bases between them. The CDR3 here is CASSYSGGSEKLFF. In DNA form, the CDR3 reads TGTGCCAGCAGTTACTCGGGGGGAAGCGAAAAACTGTTTTTT.

The rearrangement uses TRBV19 and TRBJ2-3, with D perhaps matching TRBD1 (6 bases). The CDR3 runs 11 residues. CDR1 is LNHDA and CDR2 is SQIVND in the germline V gene (reference sequence). Trimming stripped 6 bases from V and 5 bases from J, with 6 bases between. In nucleotides, the CDR3 is TGTGCCAGTAGAGGGGGAGATACGCAGTATTTT. Translating it yields CASRGGDTQYF.

The genes are TRBV6-1 and TRBJ1-3; D might be TRBD1 (5 bases). Trimming took 6 bases from V and 0 from J, leaving 12 bases between them. Germline CDR1 is MNHNS and CDR2 is SASEGT. CDR3 length: 15 amino acids. CDR3 region: CASSRREDSGNTIYF. The CDR3 DNA sequence: TGTGCCAGCAGCCGCAGGGAAGACTCTGGAAACACCATATATTTT.

The rearrangement joins TRBV2 to TRBJ2-5; 7 bases line up with TRBD2. The CDR3 covers 13 residues. V gave up 2 bases and J gave up 5 bases; unmatched junction bases: 2. The germline V gene has CDR1 SNHLY and CDR2 FYNNEI. CDR3 DNA sequence: TGTGCCAGCAGTGAATACGGGGGGGAGACCCAGTACTTC. Translation gives CASSEYGGETQYF.